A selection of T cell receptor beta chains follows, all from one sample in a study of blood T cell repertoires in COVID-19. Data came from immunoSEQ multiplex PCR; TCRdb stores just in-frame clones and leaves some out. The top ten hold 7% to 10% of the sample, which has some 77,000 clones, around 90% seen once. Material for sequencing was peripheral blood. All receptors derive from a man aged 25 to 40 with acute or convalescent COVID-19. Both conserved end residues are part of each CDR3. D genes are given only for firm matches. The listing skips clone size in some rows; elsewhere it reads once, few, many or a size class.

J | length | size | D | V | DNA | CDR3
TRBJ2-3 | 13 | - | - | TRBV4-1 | TGCGCCAGCAGCCAAGGGGCCACAGATACGCAGTATTTT | CASSQGATDTQYF
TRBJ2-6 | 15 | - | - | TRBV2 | TGTGCCAGCAGTGACATTCACTCTGGGGCCAACGTCCTGACTTTC | CASSDIHSGANVLTF
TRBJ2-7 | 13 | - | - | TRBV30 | TGTGCCTGGATCTCCCCCCCCTCCTACGAGCAGTACTTC | CAWISPPSYEQYF
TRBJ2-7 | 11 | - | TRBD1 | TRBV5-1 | TGCGCCAGCGGACAGGGCTACGAGCAGTACTTC | CASGQGYEQYF
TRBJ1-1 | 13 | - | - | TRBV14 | TGTGCCAGCAGCCCTAAGCGGACCACTGAAGCTTTCTTT | CASSPKRTTEAFF
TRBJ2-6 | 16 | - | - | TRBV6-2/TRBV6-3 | TGTGCCAGCAGTACCACTACAGGGTCCGGGGCCAACGTCCTGACTTTC | CASSTTTGSGANVLTF
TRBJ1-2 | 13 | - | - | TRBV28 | TGTGCCAGCAAAGAGGGGGGGTTCTATGGCTACACCTTC | CASKEGGFYGYTF
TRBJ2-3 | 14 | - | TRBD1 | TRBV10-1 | TGCGCCAGCAGTTCGGACAGGAGTACAGATACGCAGTATTTT | CASSSDRSTDTQYF
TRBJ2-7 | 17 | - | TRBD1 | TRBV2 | TGTGCCAGCAGTGAAGGCGGGACAGGGCAGGTGGGGTACGAGCAGTACTTC | CASSEGGTGQVGYEQYF
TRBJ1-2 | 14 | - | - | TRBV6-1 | TGTGCCAGCAGTGAATGGAGGGGAGACTATGGCTACACCTTC | CASSEWRGDYGYTF
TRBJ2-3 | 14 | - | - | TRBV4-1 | TGCGCCAGCAGCCTCGCGGAGGGCCAAGATACGCAGTATTTT | CASSLAEGQDTQYF
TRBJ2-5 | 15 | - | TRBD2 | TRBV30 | TGTGCCTGTTCCAGGAATAGCGGGAGTTCCGGGACCCAGTACTTC | CACSRNSGSSGTQYF
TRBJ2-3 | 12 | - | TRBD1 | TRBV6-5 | TGTGCCAGCAGGACAGGGGCAGATACGCAGTATTTT | CASRTGADTQYF
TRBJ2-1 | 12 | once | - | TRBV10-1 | TGCGCCAGCAGCCCTGAGGGAGATGAGCAGTTCTTC | CASSPEGDEQFF
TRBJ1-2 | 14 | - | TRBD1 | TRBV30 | TGTGCCTGGAAATTACAGGGGGTAGTAGGTGGCTACACCTTC | CAWKLQGVVGGYTF
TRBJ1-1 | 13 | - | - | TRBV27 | TGTGCCAGCAGTTTAAGAACAGCCGCTGAAGCTTTCTTT | CASSLRTAAEAFF
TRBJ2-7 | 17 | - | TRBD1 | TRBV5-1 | TGCGCCAGCAGCTTCGGATTCCCGGGACAGGACTCCTACGAGCAGTACTTC | CASSFGFPGQDSYEQYF
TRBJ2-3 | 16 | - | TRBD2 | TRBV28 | TGTGCCAGCAGCTACGGGACTAGAGGCCCCACAGATACGCAGTATTTT | CASSYGTRGPTDTQYF
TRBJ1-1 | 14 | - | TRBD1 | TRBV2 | TGTGCCAGCAGAAAAACAGGGGTTAACACTGAAGCTTTCTTT | CASRKTGVNTEAFF
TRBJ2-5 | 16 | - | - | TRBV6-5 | TGTGCCAGCAGTTACTCGACCAACCCGGGGCAAGAGACCCAGTACTTC | CASSYSTNPGQETQYF
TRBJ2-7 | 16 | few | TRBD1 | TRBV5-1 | TGCGCCAGCAGCTTGTCACAGGGGATACAAACCTACGAGCAGTACTTC | CASSLSQGIQTYEQYF
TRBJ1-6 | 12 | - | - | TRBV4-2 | TGTGCCAGCAGCCAAGACGTTTCACCCCTCCACTTT | CASSQDVSPLHF
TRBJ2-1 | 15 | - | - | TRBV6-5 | TGTGCCAGCAGTTACGAACAGCCAACCTACAATGAGCAGTTCTTC | CASSYEQPTYNEQFF
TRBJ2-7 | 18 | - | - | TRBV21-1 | TGTGCCAGCAGCAATCTAGACGGACAGGGGCGACGCCGGGACGAGCAGTACTTC | CASSNLDGQGRRRDEQYF
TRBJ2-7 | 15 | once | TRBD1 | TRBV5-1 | TGCGCCAGCAGCCCAGAGACAGGGAATACCTACGAGCAGTACTTC | CASSPETGNTYEQYF
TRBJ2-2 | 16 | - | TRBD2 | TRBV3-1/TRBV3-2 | TGTGCCAGCAGCCAGGGGACTAGCGGGAGCACCGGGGAGCTGTTTTTT | CASSQGTSGSTGELFF
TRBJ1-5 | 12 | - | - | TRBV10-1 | TGCGCCAGCAGTAACAGGGAGATCCCCCAGCATTTT | CASSNREIPQHF
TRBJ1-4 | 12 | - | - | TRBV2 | TGTGCCAGCAGTTGGGGAGATGAAAAACTGTTTTTT | CASSWGDEKLFF
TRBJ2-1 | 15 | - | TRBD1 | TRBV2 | TGTGCCAGCAGTGAGGACAGGTCATCCTACAATGAGCAGTTCTTC | CASSEDRSSYNEQFF
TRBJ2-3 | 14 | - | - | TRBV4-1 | TGCGCCAGCAGCCAACCCGAAGTAGCAGATACGCAGTATTTT | CASSQPEVADTQYF
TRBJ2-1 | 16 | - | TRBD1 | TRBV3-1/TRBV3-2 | TGTGCCAGCAGCCGGACGGACAGGGTAGGGTACAATGAGCAGTTCTTC | CASSRTDRVGYNEQFF
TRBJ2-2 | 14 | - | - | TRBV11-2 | TGTGCCAGCAGCTTAGCTTGGGGGGATGGGGAGCTGTTTTTT | CASSLAWGDGELFF
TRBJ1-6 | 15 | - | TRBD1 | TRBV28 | TGTGCCAGCAGTTTTTCCGACAGGGTCAATTCACCCCTCCACTTT | CASSFSDRVNSPLHF
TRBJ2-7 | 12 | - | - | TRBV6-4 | TGTGCTAGGAGGGGGGAGGGCGACGAGCAGTACTTC | CARRGEGDEQYF
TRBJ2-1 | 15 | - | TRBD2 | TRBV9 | TGTGCCAGCGGGGGGACTAGCGGGAGATACAATGAGCAGTTCTTC | CASGGTSGRYNEQFF
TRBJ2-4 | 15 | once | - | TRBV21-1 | TGTGCCAGCAGCAAAAATCGGGGGGCGCGGTACATTCAGTACTTC | CASSKNRGARYIQYF